The 5 T cell receptor beta chains reported below all come from one sample, sequenced in a study of shared clonotypes between healthy human individuals. The protocol was immunoSEQ multiplex PCR, while the TCRdb copy is restricted to in-frame clones and leaves out a portion. This table has about 510,000 clones, 96% appearing once. Sequencing used naive CD4+ T cells sorted from blood. Subset given: CD45RA+ positively selected. The source of these receptors is a woman aged 25 to 39 in good health.

CDR3 protein: CATNRGSGANVLTF. The CDR3 DNA reads TGTGCCACAAACAGGGGTTCTGGGGCCAACGTCCTGACTTTC. This chain links TRBV28 with TRBJ2-6, with 7 bases that match TRBD1. Germline CDR1 and CDR2: MDHEN and SYDVKM. Trimming removed 10 bases from V and 1 base from J; junction bases left unmatched: 4. This CDR3 region has 14 residues. The full variable domain, its missing parts supplied by reference TRBV28 and TRBJ2-6, is DVKVTQSSRYLVKRTGEKVFLECVQDMDHENMFWYRQDPGLGLRLIYFSYDVKMKEKGDIPEGYSVSREKKERFSLILESASTNQTSMYLCATNRGSGANVLTFGAGSRLTVL.

The chain employs TRBV27 and TRBJ2-5, with D possibly being TRBD1 or TRBD2 (5 bases each). The CDR3 extends over 15 amino acids. V lost 6 bases and J lost 4, with 18 bases in between. Germline CDR1 is MNHEY and CDR2 is SMNVEV (reference sequence). CDR3 region: CASRQAGARRETQYF. CDR3 nucleotides: TGTGCCAGCAGGCAGGCCGGGGCCCGACGAGAGACCCAGTACTTC.

The rearrangement links TRBV11-2 to TRBJ1-3, with D possibly TRBD1 on 6 matching bases. The CDR3 extends over 18 amino acids. CDR1 and CDR2 (germline): SGHAT, FQNNGV. Deletions cut 1 base from V and 2 bases from J, with 18 bases between. The CDR3 coding sequence is TGTGCCAGCAGCTTAGTCAATTTACTCGGGGGCGCTGGAAACACCATATATTTT. Translating gives CASSLVNLLGGAGNTIYF.

The rearrangement links TRBV12-5 to TRBJ2-2, with 7 bases that match TRBD1. Trimming removed 2 bases from V and 4 bases from J; junction bases left unmatched: 13. The CDR3 runs 18 residues. Germline assignment: CDR1 LGHNT and CDR2 FRNRAP. CDR3 in DNA: TGTGCTAGTGGTTTGTTGTTACAGGGGCATTTTTTCACCGGGGAGCTGTTTTTT. It encodes CASGLLLQGHFFTGELFF.

This clone was counted only a few times. The rearrangement joins TRBV4-2 to TRBJ2-1; 8 bases agree with TRBD1. This CDR3 is 16 amino acids long. CDR1 and CDR2 from the germline V gene are LGHNA and YNFKEQ. Losses at the gene ends were 2 bases for V and 3 bases for J; bases not matched to a gene: 6. CDR3 nucleotides: TGTGCCAGCAGCCAACCCACAGGGGGGTACTACAATGAGCAGTTCTTC. Translating gives CASSQPTGGYYNEQFF.